This TCR beta chain is drawn from a study of regulatory T cells in long-lasting Graves disease. Germline V gene lookup returns CDR1 MNHEY and CDR2 SMNVEV (reference sequence). There are 15 residues in the CDR3. V dropped 6 bases and J dropped 0 bases, with 12 bases sitting between them. Regarding the study as a whole: Repertoires from persistent disease leaned toward TRBV28, TRBJ1-2 and TRBJ2-5. Investigators studied peripheral blood only, not thyroid tissue.

Of note for this clonotype: Its antigen is unidentified.

Construction of the TCR beta libraries employed iRepertoire HTBI primers in conjunction with Arm-PCR of CDR3 regions. TCRdb passed the multiplex PCR reads through MiXCR, listing each CDR3 protein once. The sample holds approximately 400,000 distinct CDR3 sequences, approximately 25% seen once. This sample's time point: persistent/refractory GD, antithyroid drugs over 5 years with positive TRAb. RNA extracted from PBMCs served as the sequencing template. The sample here was peripheral blood mononuclear cells (PBMCs), taken when the disease was refractory, from a patient treated with antithyroid drugs. The clonotype was recovered from a woman between 40 and 50 years old with Graves disease. V gene TRBV27 combines with J gene TRBJ1-5; perhaps TRBD1 as D (6 bases). The CDR3 here is CASRPRDISNQPQHF. DNA of the CDR3: TGTGCCAGCAGACCGCGGGACATTAGCAATCAGCCCCAGCATTTT.